This entry lists 25 T cell receptor beta chains sequenced from one sample in a study of blood T cells in healthy people across ages. Combining a sample-barcoded 5' primer with a J-beta primer mix, a second PCR ran for roughly 6 to 12 cycles. TCRdb re-analysed the 5' RACE reads in MiXCR, keeping a single row per CDR3 protein. Of hundreds of thousands of distinct CDR3 sequences in the sample, approximately 50% are singletons; the top ten hold about 32%. Sequencing was performed on blood. Receptors originate from a woman aged 60-75 years in good health.

This chain connects TRBV11-3 to TRBJ2-3; 9 positions match TRBD1. Trimming removed 4 bases from V and 1 base from J; junction bases left unmatched: 6. This CDR3 spans 16 amino acids. The germline V gene encodes CDR1 SGHNT and CDR2 YENEEA. CDR3 DNA sequence: TGTGCCAGCAGCTCCAGGACAGGGGCCGGCACAGATACGCAGTATTTT. Translated: CASSSRTGAGTDTQYF. Full variable domain (outside the CDR3, taken from reference TRBV11-3 and TRBJ2-3): EAGVVQSPRYKIIEKKQPVAFWCNPISGHNTLYWYLQNLGQGPELLIRYENEEAVDDSQLPKDRFSAERLKGVDSTLKIQPAELGDSAVYLCASSSRTGAGTDTQYFGPGTRLTVL.

This clonotype was detected only a few times. The CDR3 nucleotides are TGTGCCAGCAGTTTGTGGACTAGCGGGAGGTACAATGAGCAGTTCTTC. Protein sequence: CASSLWTSGRYNEQFF. V usage is TRBV28 and J usage is TRBJ2-1, with TRBD2 matching 14 bases. V dropped 3 bases and J dropped 4; count of bases not matched to a gene: 2. CDR3 length: 16 residues. The germline V gene has CDR1 MDHEN and CDR2 SYDVKM.

The chain carries TRBV25-1 and TRBJ2-6; D is undetermined. V gave up 3 bases and J gave up 0 bases, with 6 bases separating them. CDR3 length: 15 residues. The germline V gene encodes CDR1 MGHDK and CDR2 SYGVNS. For the CDR3, the DNA is TGTGCCAGCAGTGACCTGAGCTCTGGGGCCAACGTCCTGACTTTC. Protein product: CASSDLSSGANVLTF.

The J gene is TRBJ2-4, the V gene TRBV6-5; D is ambiguous. In germline, CDR1 is MNHEY, CDR2 SVGAGI. The CDR3 has 14 residues. V lost 6 bases, J lost 7 bases, and 16 bases lay in between. CDR3 sequence (DNA): TGTGCCAGCAGCGTCAATAGGGAAGTCAACATTCAGTACTTC. It codes for CASSVNREVNIQYF.

This chain connects TRBV6-1 to TRBJ2-3; D might be TRBD1 (5 bases). Germline V gene sequence: CDR1 MNHNS, CDR2 SASEGT. V was pared by 4 bases and J by 2 bases, with 16 bases between. This CDR3 region has 16 residues. CDR3 nucleotide sequence: TGTGCCAGCAGTGGTCCCATACAGGACCCCACAGATACGCAGTATTTT. Translating it yields CASSGPIQDPTDTQYF.

The gene calls are TRBV6-1 and TRBJ1-5, with D possibly matching TRBD1 (5 bases). CDR1 and CDR2 from the germline V gene are MNHNS and SASEGT. The V gene lost 9 bases and the J gene lost 2 bases, with 17 bases spanning the gap. The CDR3 is 15 residues long. The CDR3 sequence: CASYKGTVGNQPQHF. CDR3 bases: TGTGCCAGTTACAAGGGGACGGTCGGCAATCAGCCCCAGCATTTT.

The chain employs TRBV7-2 and TRBJ2-7; 9 nucleotides align to TRBD2. Germline V gene lookup returns CDR1 SGHTA and CDR2 FQGNSA. CDR3 length: 16 residues. The V gene end was trimmed by 5 bases and the J gene end by 2 bases; junction bases not matched to a gene: 10. The chain's CDR3 is CASSREGLAGAYEQYF. The CDR3 region has the DNA TGTGCCAGCAGCCGAGAGGGATTAGCGGGAGCCTACGAGCAGTACTTC.

Only a few counts were recorded for this clonotype. The V and J genes are TRBV3-1 and TRBJ2-5; D not resolved. The CDR3 covers 16 residues. The V end was cut by 2 bases, the J end by 1 base, with 14 bases between. Germline CDR1 is LGHDT and CDR2 is YNNKEL (reference sequence). In DNA form, the CDR3 reads TGTGCCAGCAGCCAATACGGCAGGTCTATCCAAGAGACCCAGTACTTC. It translates to CASSQYGRSIQETQYF.

The rearrangement joins TRBV6-6 to TRBJ1-1, with D possibly matching TRBD1 (6 bases). The CDR3 runs 17 residues. From germline, CDR1 is MNHNY and CDR2 SVGAGI (reference sequence). V was clipped by 0 bases and J by 4 bases, with 18 bases between them. Here the CDR3 DNA reads TGTGCCAGCAGTTACTCGAAGGGCACAGGGAAGAGCACTGAAGCTTTCTTT. As protein: CASSYSKGTGKSTEAFF.

The V and J genes are TRBV29-1 and TRBJ1-2; D possibly corresponds to TRBD1 (6 bases). From germline, CDR1 is SQVTM and CDR2 ANQGSEA. The CDR3 length is 12 residues. V was trimmed by 5 bases and J by 7 bases, leaving 14 bases between them. CDR3 residues: CSVPDRFGGYTF. CDR3 coding DNA: TGCAGCGTTCCCGACAGGTTTGGTGGCTACACCTTC.

The chain links TRBV7-2 to TRBJ1-2; 9 bases are a match to TRBD1. Germline V gene lookup returns CDR1 SGHTA and CDR2 FQGNSA. The junction had 5 bases not matched to a gene; V was cut back by 2 bases and J by 4 bases. The CDR3 has 15 residues. The CDR3 is CASSLRTGEGYGYTF. The DNA of the CDR3 is TGTGCCAGCAGCTTAAGGACAGGGGAAGGCTATGGCTACACCTTC.

This clonotype was seen a handful of times. The V call is TRBV20-1, the J call TRBJ2-7; tentatively, D is TRBD2 (5 bases). Per germline, CDR1 DFQATT and CDR2 SNEGSKA (reference sequence). The CDR3 length is 13 residues. The V and J ends lost 7 bases and 3 bases respectively, with 16 bases between them. CDR3 loop: CSDGTGSGYEQYF. DNA of the CDR3: TGCAGTGACGGTACGGGGAGCGGCTACGAGCAGTACTTC.

The chain employs TRBV5-4 and TRBJ2-5; the D gene is possibly TRBD1 (7 bases). CDR3 length equals 16 residues. The germline CDR1 and CDR2 sequences are SGHNT and YYREEE (reference sequence). Trimming stripped 0 bases from V and 6 bases from J, with 18 bases between. The CDR3 DNA reads TGTGCCAGCAGCTTGGCCAACAGGGGAGGAGAGAAGACCCAGTACTTC. Residues: CASSLANRGGEKTQYF.

In regard to this clonotype: It may be a read error: a sequence one base away is much more abundant. V is TRBV29-1 and J is TRBJ2-5; D may be TRBD2 (5 bases). Germline V gene sequence: CDR1 SQVTM, CDR2 ANQGSEA. V dropped 3 bases and J dropped 13 bases, with 24 bases sitting between them. The CDR3 totals 14 residues. CDR3 sequence reads: CSVDPAETFNERYF. CDR3 in DNA: TGCAGCGTTGATCCAGCGGAAACCTTCAATGAGCGGTACTTC.

This rearrangement joins TRBV12-3 or TRBV12-4 to TRBJ1-1, with 7 nucleotides matching TRBD1. The V gene end was trimmed by 1 base and the J gene end by 0 bases; junction bases not matched to a gene: 8. The CDR3 consists of 17 residues. This CDR3 is CASSLVWTGPMNTEAFF. Written as DNA, the CDR3 is TGTGCCAGCAGTTTAGTTTGGACAGGACCTATGAACACTGAAGCTTTCTTT.

This clonotype was picked up a small number of times. The chain links TRBV20-1 to TRBJ2-1; 7 positions agree with TRBD1. The CDR3 extends over 11 amino acids. With 8 bases clipped from V and 7 bases from J, the junction kept 5 bases outside the gene matches. Germline V gene sequence: CDR1 DFQATT, CDR2 SNEGSKA (reference sequence). Here the CDR3 DNA reads TGCAGTTGTACAGGGGATAATGAGCAGTTCTTC. This translates into CSCTGDNEQFF.

This clonotype was found a few times. The CDR3 here is CASSQGRTGQPQHF. CDR3 bases: TGCGCCAGCAGCCAAGGGCGGACGGGGCAGCCCCAGCATTTT. This chain connects TRBV4-3 to TRBJ1-5; D is uncertain. The germline V gene has CDR1 LGHNA and CDR2 YSLEER. The CDR3 loop spans 14 amino acids. Trimming removed 1 base at V and 7 bases at J, with 11 bases between.

The V and J genes are TRBV11-2 and TRBJ2-3; 11 bases match TRBD2. CDR3 length equals 17 residues. Germline CDR1 is SGHAT and CDR2 is FQNNGV. The V and J ends lost 0 bases and 5 bases, in that order; junction bases with no gene match: 7. CDR3 sequence reads: CASSLEGAGLAGDTQYF. The CDR3 DNA sequence: TGTGCCAGCAGCTTAGAGGGGGCCGGACTAGCGGGAGATACGCAGTATTTT.

This chain links TRBV20-1 with TRBJ2-1, with D hard to call. Trimming cost V 0 bases and J 8 bases, with 14 bases left between them. Germline V CDR1 and CDR2: DFQATT, SNEGSKA (reference sequence). The CDR3 is 14 amino acids. This CDR3 reads CSARDRRGIDEQFF. CDR3 in DNA: TGCAGTGCTAGAGATAGGCGAGGAATCGATGAGCAGTTCTTC.

The count of this clonotype is one. CDR3 sequence: CSGVGTAEAYNEQFF. CDR3 sequence (DNA): TGCAGCGGAGTAGGGACCGCAGAAGCCTACAATGAGCAGTTCTTC. The J gene is TRBJ2-1, the V gene TRBV29-1, with D perhaps given as TRBD1 or TRBD2 (5 bases each). The V end was cut by 7 bases, the J end by 2 bases, with 18 bases between. This CDR3 is built from 15 residues. In germline, CDR1 is SQVTM, CDR2 ANQGSEA.

This clonotype has a single count. The J gene is TRBJ2-5, the V gene TRBV7-9; a possible D gene is TRBD2 (6 bases). The V gene's germline CDR1 is SEHNR and CDR2 FQNEAQ (reference sequence). V shed 8 bases and J shed 8 bases, with 18 bases lying between them. This CDR3 has 13 residues. Here the CDR3 DNA reads TGTGCCAGCGGCGGCGTGGGAGGTGGAACCCAGTACTTC. Translating gives CASGGVGGGTQYF.

The rearrangement links TRBV7-2 to TRBJ2-7; 8 nucleotides match TRBD1. V was pared by 5 bases and J by 4 bases, with 4 bases of the junction left unmatched. The CDR3 runs 13 residues. The germline CDR1 and CDR2 sequences are SGHTA and FQGNSA. Written as DNA, the CDR3 is TGTGCCAGCAGCGACAGGACAGGGTACGAGCAGTACTTC. It codes for CASSDRTGYEQYF.

In the case of this clonotype: One junction end does not reproduce the germline sequence, and a read error may be involved. The chain uses TRBV4-2 and TRBJ2-7; 11 bases agree with TRBD2. CDR3 length: 16 residues. From germline, CDR1 is LGHNA and CDR2 YNFKEQ. Here the CDR3 reads CASSRLTSGSSHEQYF. CDR3 DNA sequence: TGTGCCAGCAGCCGTTTAACTAGCGGGAGCTCCCACGAGCAGTACTTC.

The V gene is TRBV4-1, the J gene TRBJ2-5, with D possibly TRBD1 on 6 matching bases. The CDR3 loop spans 14 amino acids. Trimming removed 0 bases from V and 4 bases from J, with 9 bases in between. CDR1 and CDR2 from the germline V gene are MGHRA and YSYEKL. The chain's CDR3 is CASSQEGTRETQYF. DNA for the CDR3: TGCGCCAGCAGCCAAGAAGGGACACGAGAGACCCAGTACTTC.

The J gene is TRBJ1-2, the V gene TRBV20-1; a weak D match, TRBD1 (5 bases). The CDR3 has 13 amino acids. From germline, CDR1 is DFQATT and CDR2 SNEGSKA (reference sequence). V lost 2 bases to trimming and J lost 2 bases, with 9 bases between them. CDR3: CSARNRRNYGYTF. Written as DNA, the CDR3 is TGCAGTGCTAGAAACAGGCGAAACTATGGCTACACCTTC.